This T cell receptor beta chain originates from a study of cytomegalovirus exposure and HLA in healthy donors. Study observations and caveats: In a later analysis, common viral pathogens appeared linked to several of the most significant clusters. Previous analysis showed most TCR beta V segments were productive about 90% or about 30% of the time. Later analysis identified a missense DCLRE1C variant that was linked to TCR beta V- and J-gene trimming.

Germline CDR1 is SGHDT and CDR2 is YYEEEE. The CDR3 length is 16 residues. After removal of 4 bases from V and 3 bases from J, the junction contained 9 bases not matched to a gene. As for this clone: Its target is unknown.

Healthy bone marrow donors supplied every sample. In the PCR, 60 Vbeta and 13 Jbeta primers were used. Repertoires were generated with immunoSEQ multiplex PCR, while TCRdb's copy carries only in-frame clones and drops some. The repertoire consists of about 110,000 clones, with approximately 85% occurring once and the leading ten covering 1.6%. This TCR came from a man aged 50 to 60 in good health and CMV-seronegative. Sequencing input: PBMCs. V gene TRBV5-6 combines with J gene TRBJ2-7; 11 nucleotides agree with TRBD2. The CDR3 loop reads CASSAPTSGGLYEQYF. DNA for the CDR3: TGTGCCAGCAGCGCCCCAACTAGCGGGGGACTCTACGAGCAGTACTTC.